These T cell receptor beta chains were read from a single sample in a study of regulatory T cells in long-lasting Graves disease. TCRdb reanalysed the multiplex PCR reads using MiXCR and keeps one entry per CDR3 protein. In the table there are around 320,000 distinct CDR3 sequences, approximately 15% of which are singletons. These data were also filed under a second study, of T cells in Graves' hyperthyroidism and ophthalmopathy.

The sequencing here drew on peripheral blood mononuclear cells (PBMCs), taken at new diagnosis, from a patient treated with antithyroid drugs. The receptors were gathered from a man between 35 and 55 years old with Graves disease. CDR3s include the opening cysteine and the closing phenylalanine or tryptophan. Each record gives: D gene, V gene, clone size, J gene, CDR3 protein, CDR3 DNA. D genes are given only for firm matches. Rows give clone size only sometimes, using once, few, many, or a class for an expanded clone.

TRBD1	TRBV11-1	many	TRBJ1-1	CASSLGQGANTEAFF	TGTGCCAGCAGCTTGGGACAGGGGGCAAACACTGAAGCTTTCTTT
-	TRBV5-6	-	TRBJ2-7	CASSFGLTYEQYF	TGTGCCAGCAGCTTCGGGTTAACCTACGAGCAGTACTTC
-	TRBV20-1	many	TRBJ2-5	CSASLRGTWETQYF	TGCAGTGCTAGCCTGCGGGGGACATGGGAGACCCAGTACTTC
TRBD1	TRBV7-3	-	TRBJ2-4	CASSTGTGVGGGKNIQYF	TGTGCCAGCAGCACCGGGACAGGGGTGGGTGGTGGAAAAAACATTCAGTACTTC
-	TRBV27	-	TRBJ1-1	CASSLLGGPMNTEAFF	TGTGCCAGCAGTTTATTAGGGGGGCCCATGAACACTGAAGCTTTCTTT
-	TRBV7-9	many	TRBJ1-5	CASSWDLTQPQHF	TGTGCCAGCAGCTGGGACTTGACTCAGCCCCAGCATTTT
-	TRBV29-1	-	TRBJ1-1	CSVWGMLAEAFF	TGCAGCGTCTGGGGGATGCTCGCTGAAGCTTTCTTT
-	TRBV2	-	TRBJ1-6	CASSASDSRNNSPLHF	TGTGCCAGCAGCGCTTCGGACAGTCGGAATAATTCACCCCTCCACTTT
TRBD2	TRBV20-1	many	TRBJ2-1	CSALAGGPGGSEQFF	TGCAGTGCTTTAGCGGGGGGGCCGGGTGGAAGTGAGCAGTTCTTC
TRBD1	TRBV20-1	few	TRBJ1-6	CSAGTGTPLHF	TGCAGTGCCGGGACAGGGACACCCCTCCACTTT
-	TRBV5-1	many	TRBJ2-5	CASSLLRTLQETQYF	TGCGCCAGCAGCTTGCTAAGGACCCTCCAAGAGACCCAGTACTTC
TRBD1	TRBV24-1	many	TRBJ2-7	CATSDPQQGARSYEQYF	TGTGCCACCAGTGACCCCCAACAGGGGGCGAGATCCTACGAGCAGTACTTC
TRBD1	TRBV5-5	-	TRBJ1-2	CASSPWTGENYGYTF	TGTGCCAGCAGCCCATGGACAGGGGAAAACTATGGCTACACCTTC
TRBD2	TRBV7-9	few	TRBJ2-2	CASRTSGITGELFF	TGTGCCAGCAGGACTAGCGGGATCACCGGGGAGCTGTTTTTT
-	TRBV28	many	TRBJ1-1	CASTLPGFEHGEAFF	TGTGCCAGCACACTACCGGGATTCGAACATGGTGAAGCTTTCTTT
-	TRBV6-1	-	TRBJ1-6	CASSEAPGRTYNSPLHF	TGTGCCAGCAGTGAAGCACCGGGGAGGACCTATAATTCACCCCTCCACTTT
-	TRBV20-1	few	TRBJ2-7	CSATSPRDLRSEQYF	TGCAGTGCTACCTCCCCGCGGGACCTCCGGTCGGAGCAGTACTTC
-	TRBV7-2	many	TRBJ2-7	CASSPPGREQYF	TGTGCCAGCAGCCCTCCGGGACGCGAGCAGTACTTC
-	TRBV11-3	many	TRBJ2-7	CASSTLGGTWGYEQYF	TGTGCCAGCAGCACTCTTGGGGGGACATGGGGTTACGAGCAGTACTTC
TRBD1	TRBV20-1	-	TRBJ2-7	CSVPGQGFYEQYF	TGCAGTGTCCCGGGACAGGGATTCTACGAGCAGTACTTC